The next 21 T cell receptor beta chains were all read from a single sample in a study of neurological immune-mediated disorders. TCRdb independently ran MiXCR on the 5' RACE reads; one entry per CDR3 protein. The sample yields 90,000 to 150,000 distinct CDR3 sequences, about 3.4% seen once. Source material: PBMCs. The receptor source for this set is a woman aged 30 to 39 with multiple sclerosis.

In its sample, this clonotype was seen many times. CDR3 sequence (DNA): TGCAGTGCTAGCGGGGCGGGCACAGATACGCAGTATTTT. It is translated as CSASGAGTDTQYF. V is TRBV20-1 and J is TRBJ2-3; D is perhaps TRBD1 or TRBD2 (5 bases each). Trimming took 3 bases from V and 1 from J, leaving 8 bases between them. Germline CDR1 DFQATT, CDR2 SNEGSKA (reference sequence). This CDR3 region has 13 residues.

This clonotype was seen ten or more times. V and J are TRBV25-1 and TRBJ1-5; perhaps TRBD1 as D (5 bases). In germline, CDR1 is MGHDK, CDR2 SYGVNS. The CDR3 is made up of 17 amino acids. V was cut by 7 bases and J by 0 bases, with 19 bases left in between. CDR3 nucleotides: TGTGCCAGCACCCTGTGGGGCTCAGGGAGTAGCAATCAGCCCCAGCATTTT. This encodes CASTLWGSGSSNQPQHF.

A word on this clonotype: A much larger clone differs by one base, so this may be a read error. The rearrangement links TRBV27 to TRBJ1-1; maybe TRBD1 (6 bases). Germline loops: CDR1 MNHEY, CDR2 SMNVEV (reference sequence). This CDR3 comprises 12 residues. CDR3 nucleotides: TGTGACAGCAGTTTAATAGGGGGAAAAGCTTTCTTT. Its protein is CDSSLIGGKAFF.

The sample holds many counts of this clonotype. V and J are TRBV12-3 or TRBV12-4 and TRBJ2-4; 8 bases line up with TRBD1. V shed 5 bases and J 3 bases; nucleotides not matched to a gene: 3. The CDR3 is 14 residues long. The CDR3 loop is CASSQTGVKNIQYF. DNA of the CDR3: TGTGCCAGCAGTCAGACAGGGGTCAAAAACATTCAGTACTTC.

The sample holds a few counts of this clonotype. The rearrangement uses TRBV4-3 and TRBJ1-1, with 9 bases lining up with TRBD1. The CDR3 is 14 residues long. CDR1 and CDR2 (germline): LGHNA, YSLEER. Germline trimming cut 0 bases from V and 10 bases from J; bases unmatched to any gene: 6. CDR3 bases: TGCGCCAGCAGCCAAGATTACAGGGGGCGAAGAGCTTTCTTT. It encodes CASSQDYRGRRAFF.

This clonotype was recorded at least ten times. This chain links TRBV6-2 or TRBV6-3 with TRBJ2-1, with D maybe TRBD2 (6 bases). V gave up 5 bases and J gave up 2 bases, with 16 bases separating them. Germline assignment: CDR1 MNHEY and CDR2 SVGEGT. The CDR3 has 16 amino acids. The CDR3 region is CASSARSGGTYNEQFF. The CDR3 DNA follows: TGTGCCAGCAGTGCCCGTAGCGGAGGGACCTACAATGAGCAGTTCTTC.

This clonotype came up many times. This sequence joins TRBV7-8 and TRBJ1-2; 8 bases line up with TRBD1. CDR1 and CDR2 (germline): SGHVS, FQNEAQ. The CDR3 covers 14 residues. V shed 5 bases and J 4 bases; nucleotides not matched to a gene: 6. CDR3 sequence (DNA): TGTGCCAGCAGCCTAAAGACAGGGGTCTATGGCTACACCTTC. As protein: CASSLKTGVYGYTF.

This clonotype was found many times. The chain employs TRBV5-1 and TRBJ2-1; no definite D call. V shed 4 bases and J shed 0 bases, with 17 bases lying between them. This CDR3 has 17 amino acids. Germline values: CDR1 SGHRS, CDR2 YFSETQ. The CDR3 is CASSDNDFPISYNEQFF. The DNA of the CDR3 is TGCGCCAGCAGCGACAATGACTTCCCGATCTCCTACAATGAGCAGTTCTTC.

This clonotype was observed at least ten times. The chain joins TRBV4-3 to TRBJ2-3, with no clear D. Germline CDR1 LGHNA, CDR2 YSLEER. The ends were cut back, 0 bases at V and 4 bases at J, with 8 bases in the middle. The CDR3 has 14 residues. CDR3 region: CASSQDAEADTQYF. Written as DNA, the CDR3 is TGCGCCAGCAGCCAAGATGCAGAGGCAGATACGCAGTATTTT.

In this sample, this clonotype turned up many times. The chain uses TRBV5-5 and TRBJ2-7, with TRBD2 matching 7 bases. Looked up from germline, CDR1 is SGHKS and CDR2 is YYEKEE (reference sequence). The CDR3 is made up of 14 amino acids. With 0 bases clipped from V and 4 bases from J, the junction kept 4 bases outside the gene matches. CDR3: CASSLAPGGYEQYF. In nucleotides, the CDR3 is TGTGCCAGCAGCTTGGCTCCGGGAGGATACGAGCAGTACTTC.

The table lists this clonotype with many counts. The chain employs TRBV12-3 or TRBV12-4 and TRBJ2-7; 7 positions match TRBD1. Unmatched junction bases numbered 5, after V lost 6 bases and J lost 0 bases. This CDR3 comprises 14 residues. DNA of the CDR3: TGTGCCAGCAGCCTCCCAGGGGGCTCCTACGAGCAGTACTTC. This encodes CASSLPGGSYEQYF.

This clonotype was seen a few times. At one end the junction does not follow the germline gene, possibly because of a read error. The chain couples TRBV24-1 to TRBJ2-3, with unresolved D. The CDR3 runs 13 residues. Per germline, CDR1 KGHDR and CDR2 SFDVKD. The CDR3: CANSDTLVDTQYF. The CDR3 DNA follows: TGTGCCAACAGTGATACGTTGGTCGATACGCAGTATTTT.

This clonotype was seen many times. The rearrangement links TRBV12-3 or TRBV12-4 to TRBJ2-6; the match to TRBD1 covers 7 bases. Trimming took 3 bases from V and 3 from J; bases not matched to a gene: 11. The CDR3 is made up of 18 amino acids. CDR3 protein: CASSFLQGSQFGANVLTF. Here the CDR3 DNA reads TGTGCCAGCAGTTTCCTACAGGGGTCCCAATTTGGGGCCAACGTCCTGACTTTC.

The V gene is TRBV19, the J gene TRBJ1-2; 9 bases align to TRBD1. The V gene end was trimmed by 6 bases and the J gene end by 8 bases; junction bases not matched to a gene: 13. Germline V gene data show CDR1 as LNHDA and CDR2 as SQIVND (reference sequence). The CDR3 sequence is 15 residues long. The CDR3 nucleotides read TGTGCCAGTAGGTCCTCCGGGACAGGGAGGAGAGGCTACACCTTC. As protein: CASRSSGTGRRGYTF.

In its sample, this clonotype was seen many times. The chain combines TRBV4-3 with TRBJ2-7; D is perhaps TRBD2 (5 bases). The germline CDR1 and CDR2 sequences are LGHNA and YSLEER. There are 15 residues in the CDR3. V lost 0 bases and J lost 4, with 13 bases in between. The CDR3 sequence: CASSQDLRENYEQYF. CDR3 DNA sequence: TGCGCCAGCAGCCAAGACCTACGGGAAAATTACGAGCAGTACTTC.

This clonotype was seen repeatedly, ten times or more. The rearrangement uses TRBV5-1 and TRBJ2-1; 7 bases line up with TRBD1. After removal of 4 bases from V and 7 bases from J, the junction contained 8 bases not matched to a gene. The CDR3 is 14 amino acids. Germline V gene data show CDR1 as SGHRS and CDR2 as YFSETQ. In DNA form, the CDR3 reads TGCGCCAGCAGCCTGGGACAGATAAGTAATGAGCAGTTCTTC. Its translation is CASSLGQISNEQFF.

This clonotype was picked up a small number of times. The chain is built from TRBV12-3 or TRBV12-4 and TRBJ2-3, with 11 positions matching TRBD2. V gave up 6 bases and J gave up 2 bases; unmatched junction bases: 7. This CDR3 comprises 16 residues. CDR3 protein: CASRKLAGGLTDTQYF. DNA for the CDR3: TGTGCCAGCAGGAAGCTAGCGGGGGGCCTCACAGATACGCAGTATTTT.

This clonotype was observed at least ten times. The V and J genes are TRBV20-1 and TRBJ2-1; D remains ambiguous. The V end lost 6 bases, the J end lost 8 bases, and 11 bases lay between the germline ends. CDR1 and CDR2 from the germline V gene are DFQATT and SNEGSKA (reference sequence). This CDR3 is built from 11 residues. The CDR3 DNA follows: TGCAGTGCACCCCTCGTCTATGAGCAGTTCTTC. This encodes CSAPLVYEQFF.

This clonotype occurred many times. The chain combines TRBV5-1 with TRBJ2-1; TRBD2 aligns across 7 bases. CDR1 and CDR2 from the germline V gene are SGHRS and YFSETQ. V was pared by 2 bases and J by 8 bases, with 10 bases of the junction left unmatched. The CDR3 is 15 amino acids. The CDR3 spells CASSLGGSSRDEQFF. The DNA for the CDR3 is TGCGCCAGCAGCTTAGGCGGGAGCTCAAGAGATGAGCAGTTCTTC.

On this clonotype: A read error may explain this, as a much larger clone is one base away. The chain carries TRBV15 and TRBJ2-1; D may be TRBD1 (5 bases). The V end lost 3 bases, the J end lost 9 bases, and 12 bases lay between the germline ends. This CDR3 spans 13 amino acids. CDR1 and CDR2 from the germline V gene are LNHNV and YYDKDF (reference sequence). The CDR3 DNA follows: TGTGCCACCAGCAGTGGACACGGAGCTGAGCAGTTCTTC. Residues: CATSSGHGAEQFF.

Ten or more counts support this clonotype. The chain employs TRBV10-2 and TRBJ2-7; tentative D call: TRBD2 (5 bases). CDR1 is WSHSY, CDR2 SAAADI, per germline. The CDR3 has 14 amino acids. Trimming removed 4 bases at V and 2 bases at J, with 12 bases between. The CDR3 sequence: CASSGIRGAYEQYF. The CDR3 DNA sequence: TGCGCCAGCAGTGGGATCCGGGGTGCCTACGAGCAGTACTTC.